These 32 T cell receptor beta chains share one sample of origin, sequenced in a study of shared T cell receptors in the human thymus. The data were produced by immunoSEQ multiplex PCR, yet TCRdb's version contains in-frame clones alone and is incomplete. The sample records hundreds of thousands of clones, 80% to 90% being singletons. These data were also filed under a second study, of human thymus T cells.

The specimen sequenced was thymocytes. Receptors were obtained from a boy younger than two with a congenital heart defect.

This clone showed up just once. The genes are TRBV5-4 and TRBJ2-1, with 7 bases that match TRBD1. Germline CDR1 reads SGHNT; CDR2 reads YYREEE (reference sequence). The CDR3 has 16 amino acids. V lost 0 bases, J lost 4 bases, and 7 bases stayed unmatched. CDR3 nucleotide sequence: TGTGCCAGCAGCTTGGAGGTGGACAGGTATTACAATGAGCAGTTCTTC. Translation gives CASSLEVDRYYNEQFF.

The J gene is TRBJ2-1, the V gene TRBV5-6; D might be TRBD2 (5 bases). The V gene's germline CDR1 is SGHDT and CDR2 YYEEEE. There are 18 residues in the CDR3. V gave up 0 bases and J gave up 6 bases, with 22 bases separating them. Here the CDR3 reads CASSLDPKGGHPLNEQFF. Here the CDR3 DNA reads TGTGCCAGCAGCTTGGATCCCAAGGGCGGGCACCCCCTCAATGAGCAGTTCTTC.

This clone is a singleton in its sample. J is TRBJ2-5 and V is TRBV29-1; TRBD1 might be the D (5 bases). The CDR3 runs to 13 residues. Trimming left V 6 bases short and J 1 base short, with 12 bases between. Germline lookup yields CDR1 SQVTM and CDR2 ANQGSEA. The CDR3 coding sequence is TGCAGCGTCGCAGGACACCTCCAAGAGACCCAGTACTTC. Its protein product is CSVAGHLQETQYF.

V is TRBV30 and J is TRBJ2-7, with D uncertain. The CDR3 spans 13 residues. Germline lookup yields CDR1 GTSNPN and CDR2 SVGIG (reference sequence). The ends were cut back, 2 bases at V and 6 bases at J, with 14 bases in the middle. The CDR3 DNA follows: TGTGCCTGGAGTACCCCACCGCCGGGCGAGCAGTACTTC. Translating gives CAWSTPPPGEQYF.

The rearrangement joins TRBV7-8 to TRBJ2-7; maybe TRBD1 (8 bases). V lost 0 bases to trimming and J lost 6 bases, with 21 bases between them. Germline values: CDR1 SGHVS, CDR2 FQNEAQ. The CDR3 spans 17 residues. CDR3: CASSLAYTGGGSGEQYF. DNA of the CDR3: TGTGCCAGCAGCTTAGCGTACACAGGGGGAGGGAGTGGCGAGCAGTACTTC.

This clone was seen more than once but under ten times. This chain uses TRBV10-3 with TRBJ1-2; 8 nucleotides align to TRBD1. Germline CDR1 ENHRY, CDR2 SYGVKD. The CDR3 is made up of 15 amino acids. With 2 bases clipped from V and 7 bases from J, the junction kept 9 bases outside the gene matches. As DNA, the CDR3 is TGTGCCATCAGTGAGCCCTCGCCAGGGGGCCTTGGCTACACCTTC. This encodes CAISEPSPGGLGYTF.

The rearrangement links TRBV4-3 to TRBJ2-7; 9 bases align to TRBD1. J lost 5 bases, V lost 0 bases, and 5 bases had no gene match. CDR1 is LGHNA and CDR2 is YSLEER in the germline V gene. The length of the CDR3 is 15 residues. In nucleotides, the CDR3 is TGCGCCAGCAGCCAAGATAAGAACAGGGGGCACGAGCAGTACTTC. This gives the protein CASSQDKNRGHEQYF.

V and J are TRBV5-1 and TRBJ1-2, with 8 positions matching TRBD1. The CDR3 runs to 13 residues. CDR1 and CDR2 (germline): SGHRS, YFSETQ. Trimming removed 2 bases from V and 8 bases from J; junction bases left unmatched: 5. This CDR3 is CASSFSGGEGYTF. The CDR3 DNA is TGCGCCAGCAGCTTCTCAGGGGGCGAAGGCTACACCTTC.

The V call is TRBV9, the J call TRBJ2-2, with 13 bases lining up with TRBD2. CDR1 is SGDLS, CDR2 YYNGEE, per germline. The CDR3 has 16 residues. Losses at the gene ends were 2 bases for V and 7 bases for J; bases not matched to a gene: 5. CDR3 DNA sequence: TGTGCCAGCAGCGTTGGACTAGCGGGAGTGAACGGGGAGCTGTTTTTT. Amino acids: CASSVGLAGVNGELFF.

V gene TRBV28 combines with J gene TRBJ1-3; D gene uncertain. CDR1 MDHEN and CDR2 SYDVKM come from the germline V gene. Trimming removed 3 bases at V and 1 base at J, with 4 bases between. The CDR3 covers 13 residues. For the CDR3, the DNA is TGTGCCAGCAGTTTGAGATCTGGAAACACCATATATTTT. As protein: CASSLRSGNTIYF.

There are a few counts of this clone. Sequence at one end of the junction differs from germline and may be a read error. This chain links TRBV20-1 with TRBJ1-4, with D unclear. The CDR3 has 10 amino acids. Germline V gene sequence: CDR1 DFQATT, CDR2 SNEGSKA (reference sequence). CDR3 loop: CAPGGEKLFF. The CDR3 coding sequence is TGTGCTCCGGGAGGGGAAAAACTGTTTTTT.

The gene calls are TRBV30 and TRBJ1-4, with D hard to call. The CDR3 has 15 amino acids. V shed 1 base and J shed 5 bases, with 14 bases lying between them. Germline assignment: CDR1 GTSNPN and CDR2 SVGIG (reference sequence). The CDR3 sequence is CAWSGEPASNEKLFF. CDR3 nucleotides: TGTGCCTGGAGTGGGGAGCCCGCCTCAAATGAAAAACTGTTTTTT.

This sequence joins TRBV29-1 and TRBJ2-5; unclear D gene. Germline V gene lookup returns CDR1 SQVTM and CDR2 ANQGSEA. Trimming removed 1 base from V and 3 bases from J, with 6 bases in between. The CDR3 runs 12 residues. The CDR3 DNA reads TGCAGCGTTGAAGGTAGAAAAGAGACCCAGTACTTC. Translated, it gives CSVEGRKETQYF.

V is TRBV2 and J is TRBJ1-2; D is unclear. The CDR3 has 11 residues. V was shortened by 4 bases and J by 8 bases, with 8 bases between the two germline ends. Germline V CDR1 and CDR2: SNHLY, FYNNEI. The CDR3 spells CASSGVRGYTF. CDR3 nucleotide sequence: TGTGCCAGCAGTGGGGTGAGGGGCTACACCTTC.

The chain links TRBV4-1 to TRBJ2-1; 7 positions match TRBD1. The CDR3 length is 14 residues. The V gene's germline CDR1 is MGHRA and CDR2 YSYEKL. J gave up 13 bases and V 5 bases, and 14 bases lay outside the gene matches. The CDR3 reads CASSSRPHRDSQFF. In DNA form, the CDR3 reads TGCGCCAGCAGCTCCCGCCCTCACCGGGACAGCCAGTTCTTC.

The rearrangement links TRBV7-9 to TRBJ1-2; D not resolved. Germline V lookup: CDR1 SEHNR, CDR2 FQNEAQ (reference sequence). V was clipped by 5 bases and J by 3 bases, with 16 bases between them. The length of the CDR3 is 15 residues. The CDR3 is CASSILGKRDYGYTF. The DNA for the CDR3 is TGTGCCAGCAGCATACTAGGGAAGAGGGACTATGGCTACACCTTC.

The CDR3 here is CASSLNRAEAFF. CDR3 DNA sequence: TGTGCCAGCAGCCTGAACAGGGCTGAAGCTTTCTTT. This chain uses TRBV5-8 with TRBJ1-1; possibly TRBD1 for D (6 bases). Between the trimmed V and J ends, which lost 4 bases and 6 bases, there was a span of 10 bases. The CDR3 is made up of 12 amino acids. CDR1 and CDR2 from the germline V gene are SGHTS and YDEGEE.

The V call is TRBV7-2, the J call TRBJ1-5, with TRBD1 as a possible D gene (5 bases). Trimming removed 0 bases at V and 3 bases at J, with 12 bases between. CDR1 and CDR2 from the germline V gene are SGHTA and FQGNSA. This CDR3 spans 16 amino acids. CDR3 sequence reads: CASSLARDSLNQPQHF. The CDR3 region has the DNA TGTGCCAGCAGCTTAGCTCGAGACAGCCTCAATCAGCCCCAGCATTTT.

V is TRBV5-1 and J is TRBJ2-3; TRBD2 might be the D (5 bases). This CDR3 is 13 amino acids long. V was clipped by 1 base and J by 5 bases, with 8 bases between them. CDR1 SGHRS and CDR2 YFSETQ come from the germline V gene. The CDR3 region has the DNA TGCGCCAGCAGCTTGTTGGGGAGAGATACGCAGTATTTT. Protein sequence: CASSLLGRDTQYF.

The rearrangement links TRBV11-2 to TRBJ1-6; no reliable D call. Germline CDR1 is SGHAT and CDR2 is FQNNGV. The CDR3 covers 19 residues. Trimming removed 2 bases at V and 9 bases at J, with 26 bases between. CDR3 in DNA: TGTGCCAGCAGCTTAACAGTATGTCCTTCAAATCCCTTATTTTCACCCCTCCACTTT. Its protein product is CASSLTVCPSNPLFSPLHF. Looking up the rest from reference TRBV11-2 and TRBJ1-6 gives the full variable domain: EAGVAQSPRYKIIEKRQSVAFWCNPISGHATLYWYQQILGQGPKLLIQFQNNGVVDDSQLPKDRFSAERLKGVDSTLKIQPAKLEDSAVYLCASSLTVCPSNPLFSPLHFGNGTRLTVT.

This clone was detected only a few times. V usage is TRBV29-1 and J usage is TRBJ1-6; maybe TRBD1 (5 bases). V lost 6 bases and J lost 9, with 15 bases in between. Germline V gene data show CDR1 as SQVTM and CDR2 as ANQGSEA. There are 13 residues in the CDR3. CDR3 protein: CSVSQGYGSPLHF. The CDR3 DNA reads as TGCAGCGTATCCCAGGGTTACGGTTCACCCCTCCACTTT. Together with reference TRBV29-1 and TRBJ1-6, the CDR3 gives the full variable domain: SAVISQKPSRDICQRGTSLTIQCQVDSQVTMMFWYRQQPGQSLTLIATANQGSEATYESGFVIDKFPISRPNLTFSTLTVSNMSPEDSSIYLCSVSQGYGSPLHFGNGTRLTVT.

This rearrangement joins TRBV4-3 to TRBJ2-6; 9 bases fit TRBD1. Germline-derived CDR1 and CDR2 are LGHNA and YSLEER. The CDR3 sequence is 18 residues long. With 4 bases clipped from V and 5 bases from J, the junction kept 12 bases outside the gene matches. CDR3 sequence reads: CASSLDRGHLQRANVLTF. The CDR3 DNA sequence: TGCGCCAGCAGCCTGGACAGGGGCCATCTTCAGAGGGCCAACGTCCTGACTTTC.

J is TRBJ2-5 and V is TRBV29-1; 8 nucleotides match TRBD1. The germline gives CDR1 SQVTM, CDR2 ANQGSEA. CDR3 length: 12 amino acids. The J segment lost 4 bases and the V segment lost 7 bases, leaving 5 bases of the junction unmatched. CDR3 sequence: CSGVDRGETQYF. The CDR3 nucleotides are TGCAGCGGAGTTGACAGGGGAGAGACCCAGTACTTC.

The chain links TRBV11-2 to TRBJ2-5; TRBD1 matches at 9 bases. Germline CDR1 SGHAT, CDR2 FQNNGV. J was trimmed by 5 bases and V by 2 bases; bases with no gene match: 12. CDR3 size: 17 residues. CDR3 residues: CASSLPTSDRGWETQYF. CDR3 DNA: TGTGCCAGCAGCTTACCCACCTCGGACAGGGGTTGGGAGACCCAGTACTTC.

V and J are TRBV4-3 and TRBJ2-2, with D unclear. Germline V lookup: CDR1 LGHNA, CDR2 YSLEER. This CDR3 has 13 residues. V lost 3 bases and J lost 1, with 3 bases in between. The CDR3 DNA reads as TGCGCCAGCAGCCATATGAACACCGGGGAGCTGTTTTTT. Encoded protein: CASSHMNTGELFF.

The chain joins TRBV19 to TRBJ1-5; 7 bases align to TRBD1. Trimming cost V 3 bases and J 2 bases; bases outside gene matches: 7. This CDR3 has 16 residues. The germline CDR1 and CDR2 sequences are LNHDA and SQIVND (reference sequence). The CDR3 sequence is CASSIEGARGNQPQHF. The CDR3 nucleotides read TGTGCCAGTAGTATTGAGGGGGCGAGGGGCAATCAGCCCCAGCATTTT.

The rearrangement uses TRBV27 and TRBJ1-6; a weak D match, TRBD1 (5 bases). From germline, CDR1 is MNHEY and CDR2 SMNVEV (reference sequence). The V gene lost 1 base and the J gene lost 10 bases, with 26 bases spanning the gap. This CDR3 is built from 19 residues. CDR3 bases: TGTGCCAGCAGTTTATATCCCCCCCGCATCGGGGGGTCGTACTCACCCCTCCACTTT. Residues: CASSLYPPRIGGSYSPLHF.

The chain uses TRBV5-6 and TRBJ2-5; D is perhaps TRBD2 (6 bases). V shed 1 base and J shed 5 bases, with 9 bases lying between them. CDR3 length equals 13 residues. Germline loops: CDR1 SGHDT, CDR2 YYEEEE. CDR3 nucleotides: TGTGCCAGCAGCTTGCAGCTAGCGGAGACCCAGTACTTC. This encodes CASSLQLAETQYF.

The chain is built from TRBV7-8 and TRBJ1-5; maybe TRBD1 (5 bases). V lost 3 bases, J lost 3 bases, and 27 bases lay in between. This CDR3 has 20 amino acids. Germline loops: CDR1 SGHVS, CDR2 FQNEAQ. The CDR3 nucleotides are TGTGCCAGCAGCTTTCGATTCGGTGCCGCCCTCAGGGAAATCAATCAGCCCCAGCATTTT. Translated, it gives CASSFRFGAALREINQPQHF.

CDR3 in amino acids: CATSRDGSGEGTKNIQYF. Written as DNA, the CDR3 is TGTGCCACCAGCAGAGATGGGTCAGGGGAGGGGACCAAAAACATTCAGTACTTC. V is TRBV15 and J is TRBJ2-4, with D possibly matching TRBD2 (7 bases). CDR1 is LNHNV, CDR2 YYDKDF, per germline (reference sequence). The CDR3 is 18 residues long. The V end was cut by 0 bases, the J end by 2 bases, with 17 bases between.

Comment on this clone: Distinct nucleotide sequences in the sample also encode this CDR3. The J gene is TRBJ1-2, the V gene TRBV27; 7 bases are a match to TRBD1. This CDR3 has 13 residues. Germline assignment: CDR1 MNHEY and CDR2 SMNVEV (reference sequence). The J segment lost 4 bases and the V segment lost 5 bases, leaving 4 bases of the junction unmatched. The CDR3 DNA reads TGTGCCAGCAGTCCCAGGGACAGCTATGGCTACACCTTC. It specifies CASSPRDSYGYTF.

The chain carries TRBV28 and TRBJ1-2; TRBD1 is a possible D gene (5 bases). Germline V CDR1 and CDR2: MDHEN, SYDVKM. The CDR3 length is 15 residues. Trimming pared 2 bases from V and 4 bases from J, leaving 14 bases between. The CDR3 coding sequence is TGTGCCAGCAGTTTAAGATCGACAGCCTCCTATGGCTACACCTTC. It yields the protein CASSLRSTASYGYTF.